These 21 T cell receptor beta chains originate from one sample sequenced in a study of PD-L1 blockade in urothelial cancer. Clones were read by immunoSEQ multiplex PCR, and TCRdb kept only the in-frame ones, dropping some. This sample has under 50,000 clones, with over 75% found just once. The material sequenced was PBMCs, taken around atezolizumab (anti-PD-L1) treatment. These receptors were collected from a man aged 70-80 years with urothelial cancer.

This clone was found a few times. CDR3 sequence: CASKSGSYSNQPQHF. The CDR3 DNA follows: TGTGCCAGCAAGTCTGGCAGTTATAGCAATCAGCCCCAGCATTTT. V gene TRBV6-5 combines with J gene TRBJ1-5; no reliable D call. Per germline, CDR1 MNHEY and CDR2 SVGAGI. The V end was cut by 7 bases, the J end by 0 bases, with 13 bases between. The CDR3 covers 15 residues.

This chain connects TRBV12-5 to TRBJ1-1; no reliable D call. The CDR3 runs to 13 residues. The V gene's germline CDR1 is LGHNT and CDR2 FRNRAP. Trimming stripped 4 bases from V and 0 bases from J, with 6 bases between. CDR3 DNA: TGTGCTAGTGGTTCGGCGGTGAACACTGAAGCTTTCTTT. It codes for CASGSAVNTEAFF.

The CDR3 here is CASRLQGSYEQYF. The CDR3 nucleotides read TGTGCCAGCAGACTACAGGGTTCCTACGAGCAGTACTTC. The rearrangement joins TRBV28 to TRBJ2-7, with D possibly being TRBD1 (6 bases). Between the trimmed V and J ends, which lost 6 bases and 1 base, there was a span of 10 bases. This CDR3 comprises 13 residues. Germline assignment: CDR1 MDHEN and CDR2 SYDVKM.

This sequence joins TRBV5-1 and TRBJ2-7; D not certain. The germline CDR1 and CDR2 sequences are SGHRS and YFSETQ. The germline V and J ends were trimmed by 4 bases and 1 base, with 6 bases remaining between them. The CDR3 contains 12 residues. The CDR3 bases are TGCGCCAGCAGCCCATCATCCTACGAGCAGTACTTC. Its translation: CASSPSSYEQYF. Full variable domain (missing parts from reference TRBV5-1 and TRBJ2-7): KAGVTQTPRYLIKTRGQQVTLSCSPISGHRSVSWYQQTPGQGLQFLFEYFSETQRNKGNFPGRFSGRQFSNSRSEMNVSTLELGDSALYLCASSPSSYEQYFGPGTRLTVT.

This clone was seen a single time. V and J are TRBV10-1 and TRBJ2-2; 8 bases align to TRBD1. CDR3 length: 14 amino acids. After removal of 6 bases from V and 5 bases from J, the junction contained 5 bases not matched to a gene. Per the germline V gene, CDR1 is WNHNN and CDR2 is SYGVQD (reference sequence). The CDR3 DNA sequence: TGCGCCAGCAGCAGGGGGCATTCGACCGGGGAGCTGTTTTTT. Its translation is CASSRGHSTGELFF.

The J gene is TRBJ2-2, the V gene TRBV18, with a possible D match to TRBD2 (7 bases). V was cut by 6 bases and J by 5 bases, with 22 bases left in between. The V gene's germline CDR1 is KGHSH and CDR2 LQKENI. The CDR3 extends over 17 amino acids. The CDR3 here is CASSERQVQGGTGELFF. The CDR3 DNA sequence: TGTGCCAGCTCCGAACGTCAAGTACAGGGAGGGACCGGGGAGCTGTTTTTT.

This sequence joins TRBV5-1 and TRBJ2-5; D ambiguous. The V gene lost 0 bases and the J gene lost 2 bases, with 11 bases spanning the gap. Germline CDR1 is SGHRS and CDR2 is YFSETQ. This CDR3 contains 15 residues. The CDR3 region is CASSLAMGLQETQYF. The CDR3 region has the DNA TGCGCCAGCAGCTTGGCCATGGGCCTACAAGAGACCCAGTACTTC.

This chain connects TRBV11-2 to TRBJ2-7; TRBD2 matches 8 bases. The CDR3 has 16 amino acids. Germline assignment: CDR1 SGHAT and CDR2 FQNNGV. With V trimmed by 6 bases and J by 5 bases, 15 bases remained unmatched. The CDR3 reads CASSPGSGTRTDEQYF. The DNA for the CDR3 is TGTGCCAGCAGTCCAGGGTCAGGGACTAGAACCGACGAGCAGTACTTC.

This chain uses TRBV6-5 with TRBJ2-4; 8 bases are shared with TRBD1. J was trimmed by 3 bases and V by 7 bases; bases with no gene match: 5. Germline V gene lookup returns CDR1 MNHEY and CDR2 SVGAGI. The CDR3 spans 14 residues. The chain's CDR3 is CASTQGGGKNIQYF. CDR3 coding DNA: TGTGCCAGCACACAGGGGGGAGGCAAAAACATTCAGTACTTC.

The chain has TRBV6-6 and TRBJ2-5; TRBD1 matches at 7 bases. V trimming: 3 bases; J trimming: 3 bases; junction bases outside the gene matches: 7. This CDR3 has 15 amino acids. CDR1 MNHNY and CDR2 SVGAGI come from the germline V gene (reference sequence). The CDR3 here is CASSYVTGAKETQYF. DNA for the CDR3: TGTGCCAGCAGTTATGTAACAGGGGCAAAAGAGACCCAGTACTTC.

The chain recombines TRBV27 with TRBJ2-3, with 11 nucleotides matching TRBD2. The junction had 7 bases not matched to a gene; V was cut back by 6 bases and J by 5 bases. This CDR3 spans 15 amino acids. Germline V gene sequence: CDR1 MNHEY, CDR2 SMNVEV (reference sequence). The CDR3 DNA follows: TGTGCCAGCAGGTATTTAGCGGGAGGGCAAGATACGCAGTATTTT. Translating it yields CASRYLAGGQDTQYF.

This rearrangement joins TRBV5-1 to TRBJ2-7; 9 bases agree with TRBD2. This CDR3 is built from 13 residues. V lost 4 bases, J lost 2 bases, and 1 base stayed unmatched. Germline V gene sequence: CDR1 SGHRS, CDR2 YFSETQ. CDR3 loop: CASSSGGPYEQYF. The CDR3 coding sequence is TGCGCCAGCAGCAGCGGGGGGCCCTACGAGCAGTACTTC.

The chain couples TRBV2 to TRBJ1-2, with D unresolved. The CDR3 totals 14 residues. Germline CDR1 SNHLY, CDR2 FYNNEI. Trimming stripped 5 bases from V and 4 bases from J, with 14 bases between. DNA of the CDR3: TGTGCCAGCAGTTCCCTTGGAAGGAGCTATGGCTACACCTTC. Amino acids: CASSSLGRSYGYTF.

The chain employs TRBV5-1 and TRBJ2-4; 8 bases line up with TRBD2. With 5 bases clipped from V and 5 bases from J, the junction kept 12 bases outside the gene matches. Germline loops: CDR1 SGHRS, CDR2 YFSETQ. The CDR3 extends over 16 amino acids. The CDR3 DNA follows: TGCGCCAGCAGTCTCCAGGGTTACGGGAGGGAAAACATTCAGTACTTC. Translated, it gives CASSLQGYGRENIQYF.

The chain employs TRBV11-2 and TRBJ1-3, with D hard to call. The V gene lost 4 bases and the J gene lost 3 bases, with 10 bases spanning the gap. There are 14 residues in the CDR3. Germline assignment: CDR1 SGHAT and CDR2 FQNNGV. This chain's CDR3 is CASSSPGSGNTIYF. In DNA form, the CDR3 reads TGTGCCAGCAGCTCCCCGGGAAGTGGAAACACCATATATTTT.

The genes are TRBV27 and TRBJ1-2; the match to TRBD1 covers 8 bases. V lost 3 bases, J lost 8 bases, and 5 bases stayed unmatched. The germline CDR1 and CDR2 sequences are MNHEY and SMNVEV (reference sequence). CDR3 length equals 13 residues. In DNA form, the CDR3 reads TGTGCCAGCAGTTTTCAGGGGGCTGGGGGCTACACCTTC. This encodes CASSFQGAGGYTF.

The chain recombines TRBV9 with TRBJ2-2; 10 bases agree with TRBD1. This CDR3 is 15 amino acids long. V lost 4 bases to trimming and J lost 4 bases; unmatched junction nucleotides: 4. Germline V lookup: CDR1 SGDLS, CDR2 YYNGEE. For the CDR3, the DNA is TGTGCCAGCAGCCCCCGGACAGGGGGCACCGGGGAGCTGTTTTTT. Translating gives CASSPRTGGTGELFF.

This chain links TRBV28 with TRBJ1-5, with D uncertain. Per the germline V gene, CDR1 is MDHEN and CDR2 is SYDVKM. V lost 4 bases, J lost 0 bases, and 10 bases lay in between. This CDR3 contains 15 residues. The CDR3 reads CASSSRHLSNQPQHF. CDR3 coding DNA: TGTGCCAGCAGTTCGAGACACCTTAGCAATCAGCCCCAGCATTTT.

This chain connects TRBV18 to TRBJ2-3, with TRBD2 matching 7 bases. The CDR3 has 12 amino acids. V shed 1 base and J 11 bases; nucleotides not matched to a gene: 3. From germline, CDR1 is KGHSH and CDR2 LQKENI. CDR3 sequence reads: CASSPRKREQYF. Written as DNA, the CDR3 is TGTGCCAGCTCACCACGCAAGCGGGAGCAGTATTTT.

The chain has TRBV25-1 and TRBJ1-5; possible D gene TRBD1, 6 bases. The CDR3 loop spans 14 amino acids. Germline values: CDR1 MGHDK, CDR2 SYGVNS. The germline V and J ends were trimmed by 3 bases and 7 bases, with 13 bases remaining between them. The CDR3 nucleotides read TGTGCCAGCAGTGATCAGGGGAACCCCCAGCCCCAGCATTTT. As protein: CASSDQGNPQPQHF.

The chain combines TRBV7-2 with TRBJ2-5, with TRBD2 matching over 9 bases. The CDR3 consists of 15 residues. In germline, CDR1 is SGHTA, CDR2 FQGNSA. V shed 1 base and J 6 bases; nucleotides not matched to a gene: 6. The CDR3 protein is CASSLDSGSSKTQYF. CDR3 bases: TGTGCCAGCAGCTTAGATAGCGGGAGCAGTAAGACCCAGTACTTC.